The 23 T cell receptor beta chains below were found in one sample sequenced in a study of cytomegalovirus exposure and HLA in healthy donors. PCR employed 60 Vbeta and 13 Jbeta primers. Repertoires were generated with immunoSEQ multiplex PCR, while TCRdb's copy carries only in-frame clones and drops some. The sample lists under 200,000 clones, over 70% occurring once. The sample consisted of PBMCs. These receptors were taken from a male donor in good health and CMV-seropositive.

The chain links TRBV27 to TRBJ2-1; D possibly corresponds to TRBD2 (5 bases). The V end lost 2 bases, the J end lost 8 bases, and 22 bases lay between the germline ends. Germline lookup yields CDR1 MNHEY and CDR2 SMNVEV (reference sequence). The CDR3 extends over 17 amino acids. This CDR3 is CASSLHTRASHSDEQFF. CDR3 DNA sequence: TGTGCCAGCAGTTTACACACTCGGGCTAGCCACTCGGATGAGCAGTTCTTC.

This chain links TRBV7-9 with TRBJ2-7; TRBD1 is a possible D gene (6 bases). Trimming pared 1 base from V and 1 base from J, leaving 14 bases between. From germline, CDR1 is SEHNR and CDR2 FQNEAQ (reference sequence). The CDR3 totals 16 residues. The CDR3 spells CASSLEFRGRSYEQYF. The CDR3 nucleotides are TGTGCCAGCAGCTTAGAGTTCAGGGGAAGGTCCTACGAGCAGTACTTC. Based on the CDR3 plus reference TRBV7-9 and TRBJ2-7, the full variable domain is DTGVSQNPRHKITKRGQNVTFRCDPISEHNRLYWYRQTLGQGPEFLTYFQNEAQLEKSRLLSDRFSAERPKGSFSTLEIQRTEQGDSAMYLCASSLEFRGRSYEQYFGPGTRLTVT.

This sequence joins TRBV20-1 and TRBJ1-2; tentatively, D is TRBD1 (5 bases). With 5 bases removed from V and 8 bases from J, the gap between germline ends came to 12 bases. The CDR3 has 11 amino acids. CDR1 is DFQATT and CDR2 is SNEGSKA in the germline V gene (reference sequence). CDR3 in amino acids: CSAPQGAGYTF. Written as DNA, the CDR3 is TGCAGTGCTCCGCAGGGCGCCGGCTACACCTTC.

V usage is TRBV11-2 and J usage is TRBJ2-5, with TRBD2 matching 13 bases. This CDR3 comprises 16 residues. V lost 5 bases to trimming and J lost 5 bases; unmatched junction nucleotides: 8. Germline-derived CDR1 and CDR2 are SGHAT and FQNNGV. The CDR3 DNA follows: TGTGCCAGCAGCCCGGGACTAGCGGGGTCGATGGAGACCCAGTACTTC. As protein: CASSPGLAGSMETQYF.

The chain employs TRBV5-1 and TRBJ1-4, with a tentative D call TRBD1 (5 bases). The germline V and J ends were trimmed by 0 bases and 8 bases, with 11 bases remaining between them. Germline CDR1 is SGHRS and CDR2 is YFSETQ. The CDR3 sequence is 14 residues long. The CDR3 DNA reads TGCGCCAGCAGCTTGGGCCAGGGATACGAAAAACTGTTTTTT. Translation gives CASSLGQGYEKLFF.

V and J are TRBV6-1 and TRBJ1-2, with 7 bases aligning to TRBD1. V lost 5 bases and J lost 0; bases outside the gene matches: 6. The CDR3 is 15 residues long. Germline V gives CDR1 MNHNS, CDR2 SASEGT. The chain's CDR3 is CASSSAGTANYGYTF. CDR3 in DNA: TGTGCCAGCAGTTCTGCCGGGACAGCTAACTATGGCTACACCTTC.

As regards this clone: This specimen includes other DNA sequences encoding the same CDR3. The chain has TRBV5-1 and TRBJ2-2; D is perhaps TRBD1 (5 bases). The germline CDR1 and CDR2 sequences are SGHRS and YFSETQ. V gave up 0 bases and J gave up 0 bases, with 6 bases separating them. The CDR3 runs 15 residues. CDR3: CASSLDRPNTGELFF. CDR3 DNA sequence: TGCGCCAGCAGCTTGGACAGGCCGAACACCGGGGAGCTGTTTTTT.

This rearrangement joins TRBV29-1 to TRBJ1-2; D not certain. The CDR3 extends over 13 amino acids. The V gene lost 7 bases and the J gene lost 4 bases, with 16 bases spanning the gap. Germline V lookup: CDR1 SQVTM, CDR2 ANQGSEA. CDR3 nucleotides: TGCAGCGCCGCCACAACCGACACCTATGGCTACACCTTC. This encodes CSAATTDTYGYTF.

For the CDR3, the DNA is TGTGCCAGCACCCGACTAGCGGGGGGAGGGCTCACAGATACGCAGTATTTT. Protein product: CASTRLAGGGLTDTQYF. The chain is built from TRBV2 and TRBJ2-3, with 13 bases that match TRBD2. The CDR3 contains 17 residues. Germline V gene sequence: CDR1 SNHLY, CDR2 FYNNEI. The junction had 9 bases not matched to a gene; V was cut back by 7 bases and J by 2 bases.

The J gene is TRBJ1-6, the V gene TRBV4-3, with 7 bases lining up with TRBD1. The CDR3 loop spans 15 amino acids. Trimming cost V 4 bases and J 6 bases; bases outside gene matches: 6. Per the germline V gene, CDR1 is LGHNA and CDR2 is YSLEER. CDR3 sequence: CASSRRDSRNSPLHF. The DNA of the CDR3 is TGCGCCAGCAGCCGCCGGGACAGCCGTAATTCACCCCTCCACTTT.

The CDR3, as DNA: TGCGCCAGCAGCCAGGGACTAGCTATATACAATGAGCAGTTCTTC. It encodes CASSQGLAIYNEQFF. The gene calls are TRBV4-1 and TRBJ2-1, with 9 bases fitting TRBD2. Germline V lookup: CDR1 MGHRA, CDR2 YSYEKL. The CDR3 spans 15 residues. V shed 3 bases, J shed 4 bases, and the junction held 4 bases outside the gene matches.

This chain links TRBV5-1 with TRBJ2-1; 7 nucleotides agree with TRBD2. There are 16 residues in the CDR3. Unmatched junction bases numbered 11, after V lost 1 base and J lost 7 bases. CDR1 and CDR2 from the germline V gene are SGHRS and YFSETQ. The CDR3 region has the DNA TGCGCCAGCAGCTTGTTTGTGCAGCGGGGTAAAAATGAGCAGTTCTTC. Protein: CASSLFVQRGKNEQFF.

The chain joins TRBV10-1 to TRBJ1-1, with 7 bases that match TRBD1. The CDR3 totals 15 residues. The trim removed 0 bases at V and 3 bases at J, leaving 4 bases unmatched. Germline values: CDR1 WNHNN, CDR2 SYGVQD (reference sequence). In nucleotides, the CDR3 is TGCGCCAGCAGTGAGTCTCGGACAGGCCACACTGAAGCTTTCTTT. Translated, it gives CASSESRTGHTEAFF.

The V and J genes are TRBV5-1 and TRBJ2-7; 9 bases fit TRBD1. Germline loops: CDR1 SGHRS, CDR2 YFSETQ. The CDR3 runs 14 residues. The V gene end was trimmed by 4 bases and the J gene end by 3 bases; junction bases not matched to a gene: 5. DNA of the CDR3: TGCGCCAGCAGCCCCGGGACAGGGAACTACGAGCAGTACTTC. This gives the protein CASSPGTGNYEQYF.

In DNA, the CDR3 is TGTGCCAGCCCCACCGAGGGGGCGAGGACCCGAGGCTACACCTTC. Translating gives CASPTEGARTRGYTF. The chain uses TRBV2 and TRBJ1-2, with 7 positions matching TRBD1. Trimming took 8 bases from V and 8 from J; bases not matched to a gene: 17. The germline gives CDR1 SNHLY, CDR2 FYNNEI. The CDR3 extends over 15 amino acids.

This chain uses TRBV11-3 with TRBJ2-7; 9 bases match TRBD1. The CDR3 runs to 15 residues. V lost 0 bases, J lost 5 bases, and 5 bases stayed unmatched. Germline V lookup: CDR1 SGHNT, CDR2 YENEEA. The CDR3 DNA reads TGTGCCAGCAGCTTAGAAGGACAGGGGCGCGACGAGCAGTACTTC. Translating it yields CASSLEGQGRDEQYF.

The CDR3 DNA is TGTGCCAGCAGCCACCTACAGGGTATCAAAAACATTCAGTACTTC. This encodes CASSHLQGIKNIQYF. The gene calls are TRBV13 and TRBJ2-4, with TRBD1 as a possible D gene (6 bases). The V gene lost 5 bases and the J gene lost 3 bases, with 14 bases spanning the gap. The germline V gene encodes CDR1 PRHDT and CDR2 FYEKMQ (reference sequence). This CDR3 has 15 amino acids. Variable domain in full (rest from reference TRBV13 and TRBJ2-4): AAGVIQSPRHLIKEKRETATLKCYPIPRHDTVYWYQQGPGQDPQFLISFYEKMQSDKGSIPDRFSAQQFSDYHSELNMSSLELGDSALYFCASSHLQGIKNIQYFGAGTRLSVL.

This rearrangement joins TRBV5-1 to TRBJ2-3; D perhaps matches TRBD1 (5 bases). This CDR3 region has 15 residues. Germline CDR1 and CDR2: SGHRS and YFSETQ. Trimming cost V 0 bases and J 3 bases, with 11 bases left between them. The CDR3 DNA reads TGCGCCAGCAGCTTGGTTTTAGGGGAAACAGATACGCAGTATTTT. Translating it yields CASSLVLGETDTQYF. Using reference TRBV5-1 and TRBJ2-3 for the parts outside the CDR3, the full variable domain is KAGVTQTPRYLIKTRGQQVTLSCSPISGHRSVSWYQQTPGQGLQFLFEYFSETQRNKGNFPGRFSGRQFSNSRSEMNVSTLELGDSALYLCASSLVLGETDTQYFGPGTRLTVL.

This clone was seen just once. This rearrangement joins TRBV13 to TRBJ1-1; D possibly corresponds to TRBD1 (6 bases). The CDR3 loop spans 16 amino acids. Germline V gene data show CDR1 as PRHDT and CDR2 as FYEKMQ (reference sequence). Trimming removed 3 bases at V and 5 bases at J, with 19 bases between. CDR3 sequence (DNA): TGTGCCAGCAGCTTCCCGTCCGGGGGGGCCGGGACTGAAGCTTTCTTT. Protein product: CASSFPSGGAGTEAFF.

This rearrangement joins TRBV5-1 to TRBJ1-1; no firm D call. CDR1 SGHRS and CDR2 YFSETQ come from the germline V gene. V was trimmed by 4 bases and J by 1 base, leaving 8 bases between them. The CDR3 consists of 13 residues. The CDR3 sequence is CASSQAQNTEAFF. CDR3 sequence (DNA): TGCGCCAGCAGCCAGGCACAGAACACTGAAGCTTTCTTT.

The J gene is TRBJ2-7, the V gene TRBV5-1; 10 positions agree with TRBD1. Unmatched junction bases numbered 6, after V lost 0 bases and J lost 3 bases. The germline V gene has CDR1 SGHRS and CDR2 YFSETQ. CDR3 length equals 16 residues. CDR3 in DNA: TGCGCCAGCAGCTTGGGACAGGGGGCGAACGGCTACGAGCAGTACTTC. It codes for CASSLGQGANGYEQYF. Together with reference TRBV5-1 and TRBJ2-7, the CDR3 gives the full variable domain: KAGVTQTPRYLIKTRGQQVTLSCSPISGHRSVSWYQQTPGQGLQFLFEYFSETQRNKGNFPGRFSGRQFSNSRSEMNVSTLELGDSALYLCASSLGQGANGYEQYFGPGTRLTVT.

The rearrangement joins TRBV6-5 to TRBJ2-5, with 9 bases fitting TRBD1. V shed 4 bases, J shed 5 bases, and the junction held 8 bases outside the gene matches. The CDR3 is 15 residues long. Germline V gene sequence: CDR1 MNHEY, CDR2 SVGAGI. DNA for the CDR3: TGTGCCAGCAGTTTAACAGGGGGCGCGAGGGAGACCCAGTACTTC. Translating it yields CASSLTGGARETQYF.

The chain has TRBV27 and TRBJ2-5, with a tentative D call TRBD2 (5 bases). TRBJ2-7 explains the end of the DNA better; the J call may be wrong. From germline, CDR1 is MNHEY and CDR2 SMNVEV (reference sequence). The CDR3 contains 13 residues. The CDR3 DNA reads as TGTGCCAGCAGACGAACGGAGGTCTACGAGCAGTACTTC. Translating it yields CASRRTEVYEQYF.